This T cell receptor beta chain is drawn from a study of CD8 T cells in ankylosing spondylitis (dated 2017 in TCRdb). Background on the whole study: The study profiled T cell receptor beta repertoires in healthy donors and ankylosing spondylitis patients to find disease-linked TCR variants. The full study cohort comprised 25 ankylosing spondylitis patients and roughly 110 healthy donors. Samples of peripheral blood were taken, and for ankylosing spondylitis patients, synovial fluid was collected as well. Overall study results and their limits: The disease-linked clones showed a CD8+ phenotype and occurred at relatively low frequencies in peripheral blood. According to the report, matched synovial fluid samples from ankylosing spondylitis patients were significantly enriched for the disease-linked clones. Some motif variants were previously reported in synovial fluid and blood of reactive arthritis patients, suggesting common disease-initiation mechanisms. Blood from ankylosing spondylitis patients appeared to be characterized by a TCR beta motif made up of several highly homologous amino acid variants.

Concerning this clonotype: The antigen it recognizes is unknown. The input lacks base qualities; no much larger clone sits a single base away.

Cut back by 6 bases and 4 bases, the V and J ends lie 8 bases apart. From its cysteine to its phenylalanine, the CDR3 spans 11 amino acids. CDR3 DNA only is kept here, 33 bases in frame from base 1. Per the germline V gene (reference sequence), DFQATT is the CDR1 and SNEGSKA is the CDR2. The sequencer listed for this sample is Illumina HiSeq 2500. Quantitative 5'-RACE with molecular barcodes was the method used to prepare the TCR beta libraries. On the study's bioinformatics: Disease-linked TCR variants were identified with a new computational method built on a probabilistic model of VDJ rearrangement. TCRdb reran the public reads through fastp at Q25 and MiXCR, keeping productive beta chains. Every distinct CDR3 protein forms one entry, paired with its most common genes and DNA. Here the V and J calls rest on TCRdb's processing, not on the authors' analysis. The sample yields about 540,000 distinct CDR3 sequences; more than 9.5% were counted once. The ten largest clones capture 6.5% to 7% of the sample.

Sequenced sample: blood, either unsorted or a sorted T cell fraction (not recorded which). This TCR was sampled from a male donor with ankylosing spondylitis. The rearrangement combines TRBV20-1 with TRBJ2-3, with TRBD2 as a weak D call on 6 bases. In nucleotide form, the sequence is TGCAGTGCCGGAGGGTCAGATACGCAGTATTTT. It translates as CSAGGSDTQYF.